One and the same sample provided the 9 T cell receptor beta chains below, sequenced in a study of lymphopenia after photon versus proton radiotherapy. Generated by immunoSEQ multiplex PCR, the TCRdb table keeps only in-frame clones and is missing some. The profile covers around 20,000 clones, with approximately 81% appearing a single time and 18% taken by the ten largest. The sample was peripheral blood, taken from a patient treated with photon-based radiotherapy. These receptors originate from a man aged 55 to 70 with pancreatic cancer.

The chain is built from TRBV16 and TRBJ2-2, with no clear D. This CDR3 is built from 13 residues. Trimming removed 1 base from V and 9 bases from J, with 9 bases in between. From germline, CDR1 is KGHSY and CDR2 FQNENV. The CDR3 DNA reads TGTGCCAGCAGCCAATGGCGAGGCCGGGAGCTGTTTTTT. It specifies CASSQWRGRELFF.

V is TRBV27 and J is TRBJ1-5; 10 nucleotides agree with TRBD1. The CDR3 has 15 amino acids. CDR1 and CDR2 (germline): MNHEY, SMNVEV (reference sequence). J was trimmed by 7 bases and V by 0 bases; bases with no gene match: 3. The CDR3 bases are TGTGCCAGCAGTTTATCGAGGACAGGGGGGCAGCCCCAGCATTTT. This sequence encodes CASSLSRTGGQPQHF.

J is TRBJ2-1 and V is TRBV18; D is unclear. Trimming removed 1 base at V and 12 bases at J, with 7 bases between. CDR3 size: 11 residues. Per germline, CDR1 KGHSH and CDR2 LQKENI. The CDR3 region is CASSPRDLQFF. CDR3 sequence (DNA): TGTGCCAGCTCACCACGGGATTTGCAGTTCTTC.

This clone was detected only once. The chain couples TRBV7-2 to TRBJ2-1; 9 bases map to TRBD2. V lost 2 bases, J lost 4 bases, and 6 bases stayed unmatched. CDR1 is SGHTA, CDR2 FQGNSA, per germline. The CDR3 is made up of 16 amino acids. DNA of the CDR3: TGTGCCAGCAGCTTAATAGGAGCGGGGGGTTACAATGAGCAGTTCTTC. Residues: CASSLIGAGGYNEQFF.

Details on this clone: Mismatch with germline at one junction end may stem from a read error. The rearrangement joins TRBV7-9 to TRBJ2-7; no clear D gene. Germline loops: CDR1 SEHNR, CDR2 FQNEAQ (reference sequence). The CDR3 has 11 amino acids. CDR3 sequence reads: CASSVAYEQYF. Here the CDR3 DNA reads TGTGCCAGCAGCGTAGCCTACGAGCAGTACTTC.

This chain uses TRBV10-3 with TRBJ2-7; 7 nucleotides match TRBD1. The V gene end was trimmed by 0 bases and the J gene end by 3 bases; junction bases not matched to a gene: 5. Germline V gene sequence: CDR1 ENHRY, CDR2 SYGVKD. The length of the CDR3 is 15 residues. CDR3 DNA sequence: TGTGCCATCAGTGAGTCGGGGACAGAGAACTACGAGCAGTACTTC. It translates to CAISESGTENYEQYF.

This rearrangement joins TRBV5-8 to TRBJ2-7; 13 bases match TRBD2. The CDR3 is 15 amino acids. Germline CDR1 is SGHTS and CDR2 is YDEGEE. With V trimmed by 5 bases and J by 3 bases, 5 bases remained unmatched. CDR3 coding DNA: TGTGCCAGCAGTTTTGGACTAGCGGGGGACTACGAGCAGTACTTC. This gives the protein CASSFGLAGDYEQYF.

The J gene is TRBJ2-7, the V gene TRBV6-6; no reliable D call. The length of the CDR3 is 13 residues. The V and J ends lost 1 base and 2 bases respectively, with 6 bases between them. Germline V gene data show CDR1 as MNHNY and CDR2 as SVGAGI (reference sequence). The CDR3 is CASSYYSAYEQYF. Here the CDR3 DNA reads TGTGCCAGCAGTTACTACTCGGCCTACGAGCAGTACTTC.

The rearrangement links TRBV30 to TRBJ1-5; a weak D match, TRBD1 (6 bases). CDR3 length: 14 residues. Germline V gives CDR1 GTSNPN, CDR2 SVGIG (reference sequence). The germline V and J ends were trimmed by 0 bases and 6 bases, with 12 bases remaining between them. As DNA, the CDR3 is TGTGCCTGGAGTGTCCAGGGGTCGGGTCAGCCCCAGCATTTT. It yields the protein CAWSVQGSGQPQHF. The entire variable domain, with the rest obtained from reference TRBV30 and TRBJ1-5, is as follows: SQTIHQWPATLVQPVGSPLSLECTVEGTSNPNLYWYRQAAGRGLQLLFYSVGIGQISSEVPQNLSASRPQDRQFILSSKKLLLSDSGFYLCAWSVQGSGQPQHFGDGTRLSIL.